Listed below are T cell receptor beta chains from one sample, sequenced in a study of blood T cells in healthy people across ages. TCRdb re-derived calls from the 5' RACE reads in MiXCR, one entry per CDR3 protein. Here the sample spans some 700,000 distinct CDR3 sequences, roughly 41% being singletons. The specimen was blood. Every receptor here comes from a woman aged 55-69 years in good health. Each CDR3 is given with its conserved first and last residue. A D gene is named only where the DNA matches it firmly. Clone size appears in some rows only: once, few, many, or a class for an expanded clone.

v_call: TRBV12-3/TRBV12-4; cdr3_length: 14; j_call: TRBJ2-7; clone_size: few; d_call: -; cdr3_aa: CASSSRWAPYEQYF; cdr3_nt: TGTGCCAGCAGCTCCCGGTGGGCCCCCTACGAGCAGTACTTC
v_call: TRBV5-1; cdr3_length: 14; j_call: TRBJ2-3; clone_size: few; d_call: -; cdr3_aa: CASSLGLITDTQYF; cdr3_nt: TGCGCCAGCAGCTTGGGATTGATCACAGATACGCAGTATTTT
v_call: TRBV29-1; cdr3_length: 16; j_call: TRBJ2-7; clone_size: few; d_call: TRBD1; cdr3_aa: CSVAGQGTTSGGEQYF; cdr3_nt: TGCAGCGTTGCAGGACAGGGGACCACCTCCGGGGGCGAGCAGTACTTC
v_call: TRBV20-1; cdr3_length: 15; j_call: TRBJ1-5; clone_size: -; d_call: TRBD1; cdr3_aa: CSAHNRDRVYQPQHF; cdr3_nt: TGCAGTGCTCATAACCGGGACAGGGTGTATCAGCCCCAGCATTTT
v_call: TRBV20-1; cdr3_length: 13; j_call: TRBJ1-1; clone_size: -; d_call: -; cdr3_aa: CSAREGGQSEAFF; cdr3_nt: TGCAGTGCTAGAGAGGGGGGGCAAAGTGAAGCTTTCTTT
v_call: TRBV29-1; cdr3_length: 16; j_call: TRBJ2-7; clone_size: many; d_call: -; cdr3_aa: CSVEDGKEGSSYEQYF; cdr3_nt: TGCAGCGTTGAAGATGGTAAGGAGGGAAGCTCCTACGAGCAGTACTTC
v_call: TRBV11-2; cdr3_length: 15; j_call: TRBJ2-5; clone_size: many; d_call: TRBD1; cdr3_aa: CASSLETGSGETQYF; cdr3_nt: TGTGCCAGCAGCTTGGAGACAGGGTCCGGAGAGACCCAGTACTTC
v_call: TRBV7-2; cdr3_length: 15; j_call: TRBJ2-5; clone_size: -; d_call: TRBD2; cdr3_aa: CASSQRGGVQETQYF; cdr3_nt: TGTGCCAGCAGCCAGCGGGGGGGGGTCCAAGAGACCCAGTACTTC
v_call: TRBV25-1; cdr3_length: 11; j_call: TRBJ2-5; clone_size: -; d_call: -; cdr3_aa: CASSDWETRYF; cdr3_nt: TGTGCCAGCAGTGATTGGGAGACCCGGTACTTC
v_call: TRBV7-2; cdr3_length: 15; j_call: TRBJ2-7; clone_size: few; d_call: TRBD2; cdr3_aa: CASSLSAGGLDEQYF; cdr3_nt: TGTGCCAGCAGCTTAAGCGCGGGGGGGCTCGACGAGCAGTACTTC
v_call: TRBV4-2; cdr3_length: 16; j_call: TRBJ1-3; clone_size: -; d_call: -; cdr3_aa: CASSQGPGSSGNTIYF; cdr3_nt: TGTGCCAGCAGCCAAGGTCCCGGTAGCTCTGGAAACACCATATATTTT
v_call: TRBV6-2/TRBV6-3; cdr3_length: 16; j_call: TRBJ2-1; clone_size: -; d_call: -; cdr3_aa: CASSLHFGRGEYEQFF; cdr3_nt: -